Each of the 5 T cell receptor beta chains below was sequenced from the same sample in a study of Graves' ophthalmopathy and Graves' hyperthyroidism. Amplified material comprised TCR beta CDR3 regions derived from RNA transcripts. Amplification began with first-round RT-PCR using HTBI primers, then second-round multiplex PCR was performed. TCRdb reanalysed the multiplex PCR reads using MiXCR and keeps one entry per CDR3 protein. The sample holds about 740,000 distinct CDR3 sequences, about 44% seen once. Sequences were obtained from peripheral blood. Receptor source: an adult man with Graves' ophthalmopathy.

This chain joins TRBV7-8 and TRBJ1-5; D is uncertain. The germline V gene encodes CDR1 SGHVS and CDR2 FQNEAQ. The V end lost 5 bases, the J end lost 7 bases, and 15 bases lay between the germline ends. The CDR3 sequence is 14 residues long. The CDR3 DNA reads as TGTGCCAGCAGCAAGGACCGCTTAGGACAGCCCCAGCATTTT. It is translated as CASSKDRLGQPQHF.

This clonotype was counted ten times or more. This rearrangement joins TRBV5-8 to TRBJ1-2, with TRBD1 matching 7 bases. The J segment lost 2 bases and the V segment lost 4 bases, leaving 5 bases of the junction unmatched. CDR3 length equals 14 residues. Per the germline V gene, CDR1 is SGHTS and CDR2 is YDEGEE. The CDR3 DNA reads as TGTGCCAGCAGCCAGAGGGGACAGAACTATGGCTACACCTTC. This gives the protein CASSQRGQNYGYTF.

This clonotype was found many times. The chain employs TRBV2 and TRBJ2-2; D uncertain. The ends were cut back, 3 bases at V and 0 bases at J, with 11 bases in the middle. This CDR3 is built from 16 residues. Germline V CDR1 and CDR2: SNHLY, FYNNEI. The DNA of the CDR3 is TGTGCCAGCAGTGAGGTGAAAAACGCGAACACCGGGGAGCTGTTTTTT. Its translation is CASSEVKNANTGELFF.

The V gene is TRBV7-2, the J gene TRBJ2-5; the match to TRBD1 covers 8 bases. The CDR3 is 21 amino acids. With 4 bases clipped from V and 4 bases from J, the junction kept 26 bases outside the gene matches. Germline V lookup: CDR1 SGHTA, CDR2 FQGNSA. CDR3: CASSSWTTGVDTPGPTETQYF. DNA for the CDR3: TGTGCCAGCAGCTCCTGGACGACAGGGGTCGACACGCCGGGGCCCACAGAGACCCAGTACTTC. The variable domain in full, completed from reference TRBV7-2 and TRBJ2-5, reads GAGVSQSPSNKVTEKGKDVELRCDPISGHTALYWYRQSLGQGLEFLIYFQGNSAPDKSGLPSDRFSAERTGGSVSTLTIQRTQQEDSAVYLCASSSWTTGVDTPGPTETQYFGPGTRLLVL.

The rearrangement links TRBV7-9 to TRBJ1-5; TRBD1 agrees at 10 bases. This CDR3 has 16 residues. The ends lost 6 bases at V and 3 bases at J; junction bases unmatched: 8. CDR1 is SEHNR and CDR2 is FQNEAQ in the germline V gene (reference sequence). In DNA, the CDR3 is TGTGCCAGCAGTGCAAGGGACAGGGGTTACAATCAGCCCCAGCATTTT. Its protein is CASSARDRGYNQPQHF.